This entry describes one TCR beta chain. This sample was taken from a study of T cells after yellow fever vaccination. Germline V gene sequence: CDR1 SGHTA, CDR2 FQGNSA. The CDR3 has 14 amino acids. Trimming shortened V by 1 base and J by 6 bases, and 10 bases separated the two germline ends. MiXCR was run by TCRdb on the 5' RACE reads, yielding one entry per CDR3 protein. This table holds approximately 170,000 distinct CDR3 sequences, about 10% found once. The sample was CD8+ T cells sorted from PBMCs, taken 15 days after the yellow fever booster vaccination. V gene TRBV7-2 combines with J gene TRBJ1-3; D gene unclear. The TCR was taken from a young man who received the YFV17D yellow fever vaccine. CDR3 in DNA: TGTGCCAGCAGCTTAGTGTCACTAGCAAACACCATATATTTT. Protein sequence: CASSLVSLANTIYF.